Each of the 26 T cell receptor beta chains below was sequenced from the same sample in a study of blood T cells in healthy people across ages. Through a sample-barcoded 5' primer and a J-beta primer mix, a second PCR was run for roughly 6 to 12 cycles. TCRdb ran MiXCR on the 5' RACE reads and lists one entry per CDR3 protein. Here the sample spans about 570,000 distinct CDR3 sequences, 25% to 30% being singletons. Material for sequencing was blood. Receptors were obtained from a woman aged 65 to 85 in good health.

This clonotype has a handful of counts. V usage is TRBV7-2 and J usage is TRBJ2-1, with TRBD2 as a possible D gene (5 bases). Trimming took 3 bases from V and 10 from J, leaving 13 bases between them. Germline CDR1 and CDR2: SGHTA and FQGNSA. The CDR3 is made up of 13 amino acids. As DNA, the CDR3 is TGTGCCAGCAGCTTTATGACTATTGGGGAGCAGTTCTTC. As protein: CASSFMTIGEQFF. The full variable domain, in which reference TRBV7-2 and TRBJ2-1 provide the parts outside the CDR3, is GAGVSQSPSNKVTEKGKDVELRCDPISGHTALYWYRQSLGQGLEFLIYFQGNSAPDKSGLPSDRFSAERTGGSVSTLTIQRTQQEDSAVYLCASSFMTIGEQFFGPGTRLTVL.

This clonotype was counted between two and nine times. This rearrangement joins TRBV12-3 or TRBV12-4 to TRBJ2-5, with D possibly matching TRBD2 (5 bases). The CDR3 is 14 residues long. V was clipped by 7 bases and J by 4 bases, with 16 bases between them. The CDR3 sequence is CASTLRRSGETQYF. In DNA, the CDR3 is TGTGCCAGCACCCTCCGTAGGAGCGGAGAGACCCAGTACTTC.

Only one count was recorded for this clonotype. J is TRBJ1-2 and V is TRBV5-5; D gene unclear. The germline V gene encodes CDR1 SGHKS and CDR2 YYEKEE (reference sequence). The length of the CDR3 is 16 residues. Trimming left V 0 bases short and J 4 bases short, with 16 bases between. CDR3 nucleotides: TGTGCCAGCAGCTTGGTAGTAGGGCCGGACGTCTATGGCTACACCTTC. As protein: CASSLVVGPDVYGYTF.

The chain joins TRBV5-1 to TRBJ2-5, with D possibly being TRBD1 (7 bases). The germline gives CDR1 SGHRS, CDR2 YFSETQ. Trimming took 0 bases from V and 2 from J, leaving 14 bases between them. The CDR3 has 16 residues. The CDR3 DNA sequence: TGCGCCAGCAGCTTGGCCCTAGCGACAGGGCAAGAGACCCAGTACTTC. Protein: CASSLALATGQETQYF.

The CDR3 spells CASSFGGGKTQYF. CDR3 coding DNA: TGTGCCAGCAGTTTCGGCGGGGGAAAGACCCAGTACTTC. This chain connects TRBV12-3 or TRBV12-4 to TRBJ2-5, with 7 bases fitting TRBD2. CDR3 length: 13 residues. Trimming removed 3 bases from V and 6 bases from J; junction bases left unmatched: 4.

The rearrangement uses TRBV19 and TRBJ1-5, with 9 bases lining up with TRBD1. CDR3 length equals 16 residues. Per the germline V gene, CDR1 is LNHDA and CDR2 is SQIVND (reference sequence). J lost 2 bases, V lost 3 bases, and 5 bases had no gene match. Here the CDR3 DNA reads TGTGCCAGTAGTATCCGGGACAGGGTAGGCAATCAGCCCCAGCATTTT. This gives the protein CASSIRDRVGNQPQHF.

CDR3 region: CASSVTAGNTEAFF. The CDR3 DNA is TGCGCCAGCAGTGTTACGGCGGGGAACACTGAAGCTTTCTTT. This rearrangement joins TRBV5-1 to TRBJ1-1; no reliable D call. CDR1 is SGHRS, CDR2 YFSETQ, per germline. V was pared by 5 bases and J by 1 base, with 12 bases between. This CDR3 is built from 14 residues. Together with reference TRBV5-1 and TRBJ1-1, the CDR3 gives the full variable domain: KAGVTQTPRYLIKTRGQQVTLSCSPISGHRSVSWYQQTPGQGLQFLFEYFSETQRNKGNFPGRFSGRQFSNSRSEMNVSTLELGDSALYLCASSVTAGNTEAFFGQGTRLTVV.

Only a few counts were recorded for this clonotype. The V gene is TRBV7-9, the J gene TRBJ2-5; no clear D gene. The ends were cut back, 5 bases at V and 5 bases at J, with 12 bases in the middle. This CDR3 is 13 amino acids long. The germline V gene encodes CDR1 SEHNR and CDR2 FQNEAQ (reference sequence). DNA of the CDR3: TGTGCCAGCAGCCCCCCCATGGGGGAGACCCAGTACTTC. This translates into CASSPPMGETQYF.

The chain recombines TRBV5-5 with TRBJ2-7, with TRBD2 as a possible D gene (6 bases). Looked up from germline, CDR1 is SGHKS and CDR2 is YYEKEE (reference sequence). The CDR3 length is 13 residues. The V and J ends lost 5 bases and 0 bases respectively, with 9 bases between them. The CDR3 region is CASRGDFSYEQYF. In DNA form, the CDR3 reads TGTGCCAGCAGGGGGGACTTCTCCTACGAGCAGTACTTC. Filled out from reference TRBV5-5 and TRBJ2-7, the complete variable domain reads DAGVTQSPTHLIKTRGQQVTLRCSPISGHKSVSWYQQVLGQGPQFIFQYYEKEERGRGNFPDRFSARQFPNYSSELNVNALLLGDSALYLCASRGDFSYEQYFGPGTRLTVT.

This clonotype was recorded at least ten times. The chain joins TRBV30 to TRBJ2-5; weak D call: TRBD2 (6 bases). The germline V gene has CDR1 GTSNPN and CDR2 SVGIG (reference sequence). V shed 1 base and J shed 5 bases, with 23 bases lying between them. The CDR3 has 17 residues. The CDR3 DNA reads TGTGCCTGGAGTGACCTTGGTACGCGGGGTCCCGGGGAGACCCAGTACTTC. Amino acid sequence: CAWSDLGTRGPGETQYF.

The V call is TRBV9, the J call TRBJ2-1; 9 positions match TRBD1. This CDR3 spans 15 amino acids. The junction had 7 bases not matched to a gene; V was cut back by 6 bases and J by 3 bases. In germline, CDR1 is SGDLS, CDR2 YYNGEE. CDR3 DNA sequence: TGTGCCAGCACCTTGACAGGGGGAAACTACAATGAGCAGTTCTTC. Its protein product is CASTLTGGNYNEQFF.

CDR3 protein: CASSPPGKGRNYGYTF. The CDR3, as DNA: TGTGCCAGCTCACCACCGGGTAAAGGACGAAACTATGGCTACACCTTC. The rearrangement joins TRBV18 to TRBJ1-2; D is unresolved. The V gene's germline CDR1 is KGHSH and CDR2 LQKENI. V dropped 0 bases and J dropped 2 bases, with 13 bases sitting between them. The CDR3 has 16 residues.

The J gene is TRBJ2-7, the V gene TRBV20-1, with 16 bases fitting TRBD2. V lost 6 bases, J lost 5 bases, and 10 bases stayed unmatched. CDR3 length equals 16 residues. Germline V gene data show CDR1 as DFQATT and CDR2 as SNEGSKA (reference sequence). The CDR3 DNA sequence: TGCAGTGCGGGACTAGCGGGGGGGATTCGGGATCACGAGCAGTACTTC. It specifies CSAGLAGGIRDHEQYF.

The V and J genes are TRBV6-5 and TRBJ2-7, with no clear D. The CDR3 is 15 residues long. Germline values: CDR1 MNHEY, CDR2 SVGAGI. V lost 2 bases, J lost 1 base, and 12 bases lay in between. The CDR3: CASSYRGVASYEQYF. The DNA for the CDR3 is TGTGCCAGCAGTTACCGCGGTGTGGCTTCCTACGAGCAGTACTTC.

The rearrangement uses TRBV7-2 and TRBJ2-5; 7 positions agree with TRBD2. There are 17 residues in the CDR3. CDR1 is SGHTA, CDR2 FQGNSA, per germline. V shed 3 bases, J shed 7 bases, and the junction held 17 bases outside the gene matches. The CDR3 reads CASSLAGLGLTVWTQYF. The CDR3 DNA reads TGTGCCAGCAGCTTGGCCGGTCTGGGACTAACCGTTTGGACCCAGTACTTC.

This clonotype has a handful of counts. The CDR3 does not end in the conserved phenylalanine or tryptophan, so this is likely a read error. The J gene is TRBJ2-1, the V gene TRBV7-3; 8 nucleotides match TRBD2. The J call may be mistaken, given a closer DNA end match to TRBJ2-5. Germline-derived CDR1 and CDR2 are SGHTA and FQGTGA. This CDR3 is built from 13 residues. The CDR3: CASSLGGEETQYL. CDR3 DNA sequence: TGTGCCAGCAGCCTCGGGGGGGAGGAGACCCAGTACCTC.

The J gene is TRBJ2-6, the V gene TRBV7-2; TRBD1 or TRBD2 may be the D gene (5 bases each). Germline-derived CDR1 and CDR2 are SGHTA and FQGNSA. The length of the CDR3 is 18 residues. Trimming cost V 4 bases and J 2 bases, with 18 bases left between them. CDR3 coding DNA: TGTGCCAGCAGCTCGTTTCGAGGGGCCCCCGCTGGGGCCAACGTCCTGACTTTC. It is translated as CASSSFRGAPAGANVLTF. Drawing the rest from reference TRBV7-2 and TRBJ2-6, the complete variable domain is GAGVSQSPSNKVTEKGKDVELRCDPISGHTALYWYRQSLGQGLEFLIYFQGNSAPDKSGLPSDRFSAERTGGSVSTLTIQRTQQEDSAVYLCASSSFRGAPAGANVLTFGAGSRLTVL.

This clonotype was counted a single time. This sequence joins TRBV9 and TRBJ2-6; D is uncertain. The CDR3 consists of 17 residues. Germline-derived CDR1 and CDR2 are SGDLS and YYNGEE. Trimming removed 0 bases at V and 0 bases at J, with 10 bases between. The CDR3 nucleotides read TGTGCCAGCAGCGTAGTTCCAGAAAGCTCTGGGGCCAACGTCCTGACTTTC. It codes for CASSVVPESSGANVLTF.

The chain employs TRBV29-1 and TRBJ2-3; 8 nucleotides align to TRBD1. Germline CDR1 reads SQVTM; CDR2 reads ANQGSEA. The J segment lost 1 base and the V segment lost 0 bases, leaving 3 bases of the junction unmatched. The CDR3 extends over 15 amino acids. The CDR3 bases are TGCAGCGTTGAAGATACGGGACAGGGCACAGATACGCAGTATTTT. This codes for CSVEDTGQGTDTQYF.

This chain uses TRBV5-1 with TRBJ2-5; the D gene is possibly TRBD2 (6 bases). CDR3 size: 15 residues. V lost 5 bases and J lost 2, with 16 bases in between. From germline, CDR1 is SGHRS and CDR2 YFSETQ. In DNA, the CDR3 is TGCGCCAGCAGTCCGCGAAGGAGGGAACAAGAGACCCAGTACTTC. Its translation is CASSPRRREQETQYF.

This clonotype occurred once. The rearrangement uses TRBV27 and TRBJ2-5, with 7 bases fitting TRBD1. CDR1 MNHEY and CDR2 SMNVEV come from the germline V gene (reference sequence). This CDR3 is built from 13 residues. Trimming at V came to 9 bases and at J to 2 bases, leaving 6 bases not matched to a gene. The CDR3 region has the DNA TGTGCCAGTCGCCGGGACAGACAAGAGACCCAGTACTTC. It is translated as CASRRDRQETQYF.

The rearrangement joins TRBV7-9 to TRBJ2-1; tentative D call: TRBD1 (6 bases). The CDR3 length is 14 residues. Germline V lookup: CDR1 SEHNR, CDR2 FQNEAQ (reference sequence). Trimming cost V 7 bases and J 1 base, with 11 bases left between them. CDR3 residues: CASNLQGSYNEQFF. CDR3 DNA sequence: TGTGCCAGCAACCTACAGGGTTCCTACAATGAGCAGTTCTTC.

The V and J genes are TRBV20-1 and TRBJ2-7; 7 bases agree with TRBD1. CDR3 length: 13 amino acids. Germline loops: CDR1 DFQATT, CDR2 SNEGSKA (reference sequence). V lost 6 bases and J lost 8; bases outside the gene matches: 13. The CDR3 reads CSATRQGPGQQYF. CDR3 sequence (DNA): TGCAGTGCCACCCGACAGGGACCTGGCCAGCAGTACTTC.

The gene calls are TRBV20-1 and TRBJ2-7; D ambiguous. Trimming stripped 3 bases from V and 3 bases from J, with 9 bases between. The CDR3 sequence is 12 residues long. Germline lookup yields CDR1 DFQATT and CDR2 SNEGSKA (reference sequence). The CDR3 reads CSASTASYEQYF. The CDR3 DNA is TGCAGTGCTAGCACAGCCAGCTACGAGCAGTACTTC.

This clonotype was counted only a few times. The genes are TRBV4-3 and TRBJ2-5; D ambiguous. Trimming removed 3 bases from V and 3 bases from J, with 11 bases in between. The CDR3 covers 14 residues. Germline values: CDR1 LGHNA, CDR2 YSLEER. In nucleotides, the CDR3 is TGCGCCAGCAGCCAGAGAGGTCTCGAAGAGACCCAGTACTTC. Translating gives CASSQRGLEETQYF.

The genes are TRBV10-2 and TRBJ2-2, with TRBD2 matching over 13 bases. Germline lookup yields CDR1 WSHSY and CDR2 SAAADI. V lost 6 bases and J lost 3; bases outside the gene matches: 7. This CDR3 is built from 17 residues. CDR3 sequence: CASSPRTSGGYTGELFF. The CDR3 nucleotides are TGCGCCAGCAGCCCGAGGACTAGCGGGGGATACACCGGGGAGCTGTTTTTT.